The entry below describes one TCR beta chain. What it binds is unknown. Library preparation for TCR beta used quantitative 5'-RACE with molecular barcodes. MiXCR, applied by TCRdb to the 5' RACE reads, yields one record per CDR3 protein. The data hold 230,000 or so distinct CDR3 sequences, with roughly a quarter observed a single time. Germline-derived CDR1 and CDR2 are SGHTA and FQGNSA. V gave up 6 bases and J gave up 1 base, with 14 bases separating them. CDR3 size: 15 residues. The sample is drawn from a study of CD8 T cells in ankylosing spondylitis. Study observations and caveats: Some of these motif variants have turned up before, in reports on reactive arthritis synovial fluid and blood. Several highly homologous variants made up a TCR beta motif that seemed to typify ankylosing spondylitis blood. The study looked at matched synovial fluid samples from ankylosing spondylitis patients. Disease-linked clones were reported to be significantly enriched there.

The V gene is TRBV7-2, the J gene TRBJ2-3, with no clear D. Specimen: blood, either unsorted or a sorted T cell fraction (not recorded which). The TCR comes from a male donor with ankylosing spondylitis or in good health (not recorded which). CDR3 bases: TGTGCCAGCAGATTCTCTAGGAGTGGCACAGATACGCAGTATTTT. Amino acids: CASRFSRSGTDTQYF.